This T cell receptor (beta chain) derives from a study of human T cells and chemical hapten exposure. Extraction yielded total RNA from whole blood (unfractionated). One entry per CDR3 protein, called by TCRdb with MiXCR from the 5' RACE reads. Of roughly 82,000 distinct CDR3 sequences listed, around a sixth are singletons. Germline V gives CDR1 MNHEY, CDR2 SVGAGI. This CDR3 spans 14 amino acids. J was trimmed by 3 bases and V by 2 bases; bases with no gene match: 3. This clonotype originated in a female donor in good health. This sequence joins TRBV6-5 and TRBJ2-7; 8 nucleotides agree with TRBD1. DNA of the CDR3: TGTGCCAGCAGTTACGACAGGGGAGTCTACGAGCAGTACTTC. Encoded protein: CASSYDRGVYEQYF.